This T cell receptor beta chain comes out of a study of blood T cell repertoires in COVID-19 (dated by TCRdb to the early 2020s). For context, the study as a whole: Collaborator samples came from the United States, Italy and Spain and covered acute and convalescent phases of COVID-19. The prospective study material was composed of cDNA or gDNA derived from T cells, B-cell-depleted T cells, or PBMCs. The dataset comprised deeply sampled blood TCRbeta repertoires from subjects exposed to, actively infected with, or recovered from COVID-19. The repertoires were released in a freely available public database meant as a resource for research on the immune response to SARS-CoV-2. The samples were drawn from two sources: the first 160 participants of the ongoing ImmuneRACE study, and 1,000 to 1,500 subjects contributed by 6 global collaborators. Where HLA class I and class II types were available, the types were taken from metadata supplied by the sample provider, not from assay-based typing. The sample metadata nearly always contained a de-identified subject ID, COVID-19 status, age in years and sex.

The immunoSEQ Assay, a bias-controlled multiplex PCR, was used to amplify TCRbeta CDR3 regions from genomic DNA. The original methods were these. The number of nucleated cells in each sample was estimated by amplification of reference gene primers within the assay. To quantify the absolute abundance of each unique TCRbeta CDR3 rearrangement, sequence reads were collapsed and filtered. For each sample, productive Simpson clonality was calculated as the square root of Simpson's diversity index across productive rearrangements. TCRdb obtained this table from immuneACCESS and retained in-frame rearrangements with V and J assigned. These tables miss some clones; where compared with another copy, unresolved V genes account for less than half of the shortfall, and the remainder is unexplained. V and J calls and clone size follow that table, whereas D and trimming were derived from the DNA. Within this sample are about 250,000 clones, with 65% to 90% of them counted one time only. The ten most abundant clones make up approximately 9% of the sample.

The CDR3 contains 15 residues, cysteine and phenylalanine counted. CDR3 DNA only is kept here, 45 bases in frame from base 1. CDR1 SGHAT and CDR2 FQNNGV are derived from the germline V gene. Compared with germline, V lacks 1 base and J lacks 5 bases; bases without a gene match: 4. The research as a whole found: The quantity of clinical and demographic metadata differed by source and by participant and was supplied without curation.

In the prospective study, participants were about 18 to 89 years old, resided in about two dozen geographic areas of the United States, and were enrolled through a virtual design. In the prospective study, participants were assigned to cohorts based on the clinical history participants reported in a screening survey and a study questionnaire. In the prospective study, mobile phlebotomists collected whole blood, serum and a nasopharyngeal or oropharyngeal swab from each participant. Over a 2-month period, participants in the prospective study had the option of providing additional blood draws and questionnaires. Prospective study blood samples were shipped either frozen or at room temperature before DNA extraction. Concerning this clone: It lacks a known antigen. Base qualities are not recorded, but no much larger clone differs from it by a single base.

The rearrangement joined TRBV11-2 to TRBJ2-5, and TRBD1 matches 10 of the central bases. The origin of this receptor is a woman in her fifties or sixties with acute COVID-19. Sequenced material: PBMCs or T cells enriched from blood (not recorded which). Read as DNA, the sequence is TGTGCCAGCAGCTTAGGGACAGGGGGATCTGAGACCCAGTACTTC. This yields the protein CASSLGTGGSETQYF. The CDR3 plus the reference TRBV11-2 and TRBJ2-5 genes for the other parts give the full variable domain: EAGVAQSPRYKIIEKRQSVAFWCNPISGHATLYWYQQILGQGPKLLIQFQNNGVVDDSQLPKDRFSAERLKGVDSTLKIQPAKLEDSAVYLCASSLGTGGSETQYFGPGTRLLVL.